The 9 T cell receptor beta chains below were found in one sample sequenced in a study of blood T cells in healthy people across ages. Next came a second PCR, run for about 7 to 12 cycles, which used a sample-barcoded 5' primer along with a J-beta primer mix. Each CDR3 protein gets one entry after TCRdb re-called the 5' RACE reads with MiXCR. Of hundreds of thousands of distinct CDR3 sequences detected, roughly 31% appear once; the ten largest clones hold approximately 15%. Material: blood. These receptors originate from a woman of 80 years or more in good health.

A note on this clonotype: This sequence may be a read error, since a much larger clone differs from it by one base. This chain uses TRBV7-2 with TRBJ2-3; no clear D gene. Germline V gene sequence: CDR1 SGHTA, CDR2 FQGNSA. The CDR3 length is 14 residues. This chain's CDR3 is CANSPLTPPSTQYF. The CDR3 bases are TGTGCCAACAGCCCCCTTACCCCCCCCAGTACGCAGTATTTT.

The chain uses TRBV30 and TRBJ2-2, with 10 bases matching TRBD2. V was clipped by 5 bases and J by 1 base; unmatched bases: 1. Germline values: CDR1 GTSNPN, CDR2 SVGIG (reference sequence). The CDR3 is 14 residues long. DNA for the CDR3: TGTGCCTGGCGACTAGCGGGGAACACCGGGGAGCTGTTTTTT. Amino acid sequence: CAWRLAGNTGELFF. The entire variable domain, with the rest obtained from reference TRBV30 and TRBJ2-2, is as follows: SQTIHQWPATLVQPVGSPLSLECTVEGTSNPNLYWYRQAAGRGLQLLFYSVGIGQISSEVPQNLSASRPQDRQFILSSKKLLLSDSGFYLCAWRLAGNTGELFFGEGSRLTVL.

This clonotype was detected many times. This sequence joins TRBV12-3 or TRBV12-4 and TRBJ2-1; the match to TRBD1 covers 9 bases. The J segment lost 10 bases and the V segment lost 1 base, leaving 11 bases of the junction unmatched. The CDR3 has 16 residues. The CDR3 spells CASSLDKGTGIGEQFF. Written as DNA, the CDR3 is TGTGCCAGCAGTTTAGATAAGGGGACAGGGATCGGGGAGCAGTTCTTC.

This clonotype came up many times. Since a much larger clone is just one base distant, this may be a read error. The chain employs TRBV15 and TRBJ2-1; 8 nucleotides align to TRBD2. CDR1 is LNHNV and CDR2 is YYDKDF in the germline V gene (reference sequence). The CDR3 totals 16 residues. The ends lost 0 bases at V and 6 bases at J; junction bases unmatched: 7. In DNA, the CDR3 is TGTGCCACCAGCAGAGATCGGGGGGGCGTTGGCAATGAGCAGTTCTTC. It specifies CATSRDRGGVGNEQFF.

A word on this clonotype: Since no conserved phenylalanine or tryptophan closes the CDR3, a read error is the likely cause. The V call is TRBV5-1, the J call TRBJ2-5, with 7 bases that match TRBD1. The V segment lost 0 bases and the J segment 7 bases; nucleotides outside the gene matches: 12. Germline CDR1 SGHRS, CDR2 YFSETQ. The CDR3 sequence is 16 residues long. The CDR3 DNA reads as TGCGCCAGCAGCTTGGCCCAACGACAGGGTATTGGGACCCAGTACTAC. This translates into CASSLAQRQGIGTQYY.

This clonotype was counted at least ten times. The V gene is TRBV5-6, the J gene TRBJ2-1; TRBD2 matches at 8 bases. Germline lookup yields CDR1 SGHDT and CDR2 YYEEEE. The CDR3 loop spans 14 amino acids. The J segment lost 10 bases and the V segment lost 4 bases, leaving 10 bases of the junction unmatched. Written as DNA, the CDR3 is TGTGCCAGCAGCCCCCCGGGGGGGCCGAGGGAGCAGTTCTTC. Translation: CASSPPGGPREQFF.

The J gene is TRBJ1-1, the V gene TRBV25-1; TRBD1 matches 7 bases. Germline V CDR1 and CDR2: MGHDK, SYGVNS. V shed 8 bases, J shed 0 bases, and the junction held 6 bases outside the gene matches. The CDR3 is made up of 14 amino acids. The CDR3 is CASLSGGMNTEAFF. CDR3 bases: TGTGCCAGCCTTTCAGGGGGGATGAACACTGAAGCTTTCTTT.

This clonotype has only a few counts. This chain connects TRBV7-9 to TRBJ2-1; 8 bases are shared with TRBD1. CDR3 length: 15 amino acids. J was trimmed by 3 bases and V by 3 bases; bases with no gene match: 4. Germline V lookup: CDR1 SEHNR, CDR2 FQNEAQ (reference sequence). In DNA form, the CDR3 reads TGTGCCAGCAGCTTTCGACAGGGGAACTACAATGAGCAGTTCTTC. Residues: CASSFRQGNYNEQFF.

In this sample, this clonotype turned up many times. The gene calls are TRBV6-5 and TRBJ1-6, with D perhaps matching TRBD1 (5 bases). This CDR3 spans 15 amino acids. Trimming took 10 bases from V and 0 from J, leaving 13 bases between them. Germline V lookup: CDR1 MNHEY, CDR2 SVGAGI. The CDR3 loop is CATQGGGSYNSPLHF. The CDR3, as DNA: TGTGCCACCCAGGGTGGGGGCTCCTATAATTCACCCCTCCACTTT.